Below, 28 T cell receptor beta chains from the same sample are listed, as sequenced in a study of Graves' ophthalmopathy and Graves' hyperthyroidism. Amplification of TCR beta CDR3 regions used RNA transcripts. Second-round multiplex PCR followed a first-round RT-PCR using HTBI primers. Each CDR3 protein is one row after TCRdb ran MiXCR on the multiplex PCR reads. The sample includes a few hundred thousand distinct CDR3 sequences, 17% of them seen just once. Sequencing was performed on peripheral blood. These receptor sequences come from an adult man with Graves' ophthalmopathy.

This clonotype has at least ten counts. The chain recombines TRBV14 with TRBJ1-6; D might be TRBD1 (5 bases). The V end was cut by 4 bases, the J end by 7 bases, with 17 bases between. The CDR3 runs to 16 residues. CDR1 and CDR2 from the germline V gene are SGHDN and FVKESK. CDR3 residues: CASSRGRGFLNSPLHF. The CDR3, as DNA: TGTGCCAGCAGCCGGGGGAGGGGATTCCTGAATTCACCCCTCCACTTT.

This clonotype appeared many times. This chain links TRBV12-3 or TRBV12-4 with TRBJ2-7; D call uncertain. V was trimmed by 2 bases and J by 7 bases, leaving 12 bases between them. CDR3 size: 13 residues. In DNA, the CDR3 is TGTGCCAGCAGTTTAAGACCGCCCTGGGAGCAGTACTTC. Amino acids: CASSLRPPWEQYF.

Concerning this clonotype itself: This clone may be a read error of a much larger clone one base away. V and J are TRBV2 and TRBJ2-5, with TRBD2 matching over 13 bases. The CDR3 spans 15 residues. Germline V lookup: CDR1 SNHLY, CDR2 FYNNEI. The CDR3 nucleotides are TGTGCCGGCAGCCGGACTAGCGGGAGTGGTGAGACCCAGTACTTC. Protein sequence: CAGSRTSGSGETQYF.

There are many counts of this clonotype. The chain recombines TRBV6-5 with TRBJ1-1, with D unresolved. Germline lookup yields CDR1 MNHEY and CDR2 SVGAGI. This CDR3 is 12 amino acids long. Deletions cut 0 bases from V and 8 bases from J, with 7 bases between. CDR3 coding DNA: TGTGCCAGCAGTTACTCTCTACGCGAAGCTTTCTTT. It is translated as CASSYSLREAFF.

This clonotype was counted at least ten times. The rearrangement joins TRBV30 to TRBJ2-7; D perhaps matches TRBD1 (6 bases). The germline gives CDR1 GTSNPN, CDR2 SVGIG (reference sequence). V shed 2 bases and J shed 0 bases, with 11 bases lying between them. The CDR3 has 14 amino acids. The CDR3 loop is CAWSTTGSSYEQYF. The DNA of the CDR3 is TGTGCCTGGAGTACTACAGGGAGCTCCTACGAGCAGTACTTC.

This clonotype was observed many times. V is TRBV29-1 and J is TRBJ2-2; D is perhaps TRBD2 (5 bases). Germline V gives CDR1 SQVTM, CDR2 ANQGSEA. Trimming left V 3 bases short and J 5 bases short, with 10 bases between. The CDR3 loop spans 13 amino acids. The CDR3 nucleotides are TGCAGCGTTGATCGCCGGGATACCGGGGAGCTGTTTTTT. It codes for CSVDRRDTGELFF.

This clonotype was recorded a few times. Possible read error: a much larger clone is one base away. The V call is TRBV12-3 or TRBV12-4, the J call TRBJ2-7, with D tentatively TRBD1 (5 bases). The CDR3 contains 12 residues. V lost 6 bases to trimming and J lost 9 bases, with 15 bases between them. The CDR3 loop reads CASSPNQGGQYF. CDR3 DNA: TGTGCCAGCAGCCCCAACCAGGGCGGGCAGTACTTC.

This clonotype was detected ten times or more. The rearrangement joins TRBV12-3 or TRBV12-4 to TRBJ2-7, with D possibly being TRBD2 (5 bases). V was shortened by 2 bases and J by 7 bases, with 15 bases between the two germline ends. There are 14 residues in the CDR3. CDR3 in DNA: TGTGCCAGCAGTTTAACCGGGGTCCCGTTTGAGCAGTACTTC. It translates to CASSLTGVPFEQYF.

This clonotype was recorded at least ten times. V gene TRBV6-1 combines with J gene TRBJ1-3, with D possibly TRBD1 on 6 matching bases. Per the germline V gene, CDR1 is MNHNS and CDR2 is SASEGT. This CDR3 is built from 15 residues. V was shortened by 6 bases and J by 2 bases, with 14 bases between the two germline ends. DNA of the CDR3: TGTGCCAGCAGGGAACAGGGTCCTCCTGGAAACACCATATATTTT. Translation gives CASREQGPPGNTIYF.

This clonotype was found many times. This chain links TRBV2 with TRBJ2-7; D may be TRBD1 (6 bases). Germline V lookup: CDR1 SNHLY, CDR2 FYNNEI. The CDR3 is 12 residues long. V dropped 7 bases and J dropped 4 bases, with 11 bases sitting between them. The CDR3 nucleotides are TGTGCCAGCACTGGGACACTATACGAGCAGTACTTC. It encodes CASTGTLYEQYF.

Worth noting for this clonotype: With a much larger clone just one base away, this may be a read error. The chain carries TRBV18 and TRBJ1-5; D is ambiguous. The CDR3 loop spans 15 amino acids. The germline V and J ends were trimmed by 3 bases and 11 bases, with 20 bases remaining between them. CDR1 and CDR2 from the germline V gene are KGHSH and LQKENI. CDR3 protein: CASSPEKTDTGSQHF. The CDR3 nucleotides read TGTGCCAGCTCACCTGAGAAGACCGACACGGGGTCCCAGCATTTT.

This clonotype was observed many times. The chain joins TRBV5-1 to TRBJ2-5; TRBD2 matches 14 bases. The ends lost 1 base at V and 3 bases at J; junction bases unmatched: 2. The CDR3 runs 16 residues. CDR1 is SGHRS and CDR2 is YFSETQ in the germline V gene. CDR3: CASSLTTSGREETQYF. For the CDR3, the DNA is TGCGCCAGCAGCTTGACGACTAGCGGGAGGGAAGAGACCCAGTACTTC.

This clonotype was detected ten times or more. The rearrangement uses TRBV11-2 and TRBJ1-1; TRBD1 might be the D (5 bases). The CDR3 contains 13 residues. The V gene's germline CDR1 is SGHAT and CDR2 FQNNGV. The V end lost 5 bases, the J end lost 10 bases, and 17 bases lay between the germline ends. The CDR3 loop is CASSPDSGTGAFF. The CDR3 DNA is TGTGCCAGCAGCCCAGATTCGGGGACGGGAGCTTTCTTT.

This clonotype was counted at least ten times. Possible read error: a much larger clone is one base away. The rearrangement links TRBV30 to TRBJ2-7; D gene ambiguous. CDR3 length: 12 residues. Germline assignment: CDR1 GTSNPN and CDR2 SVGIG (reference sequence). The CDR3 protein is CAWRSKMNERYF. CDR3 nucleotide sequence: TGTGCCTGGAGATCTAAAATGAACGAGCGGTACTTC.

This clonotype was counted many times. The chain uses TRBV2 and TRBJ2-6; D is possibly TRBD2 (5 bases). The CDR3 totals 17 residues. Germline loops: CDR1 SNHLY, CDR2 FYNNEI. Trimming stripped 2 bases from V and 4 bases from J, with 15 bases between. The CDR3 protein is CASSERRAGPGANVLTF. The CDR3 region has the DNA TGTGCCAGCAGTGAACGAAGGGCGGGTCCCGGGGCCAACGTCCTGACTTTC.

This clonotype was counted ten times or more. The chain combines TRBV11-2 with TRBJ2-4; D is tentatively TRBD1 or TRBD2 (7 bases each). This CDR3 is 17 amino acids long. V dropped 3 bases and J dropped 0 bases, with 15 bases sitting between them. Germline V gene sequence: CDR1 SGHAT, CDR2 FQNNGV. CDR3 nucleotide sequence: TGTGCCAGCAGCTTCCCCAGGGGGGGTAGAGCCAAAAACATTCAGTACTTC. This translates into CASSFPRGGRAKNIQYF. The full variable domain, completed using reference TRBV11-2 and TRBJ2-4, is EAGVAQSPRYKIIEKRQSVAFWCNPISGHATLYWYQQILGQGPKLLIQFQNNGVVDDSQLPKDRFSAERLKGVDSTLKIQPAKLEDSAVYLCASSFPRGGRAKNIQYFGAGTRLSVL.

This clonotype was seen repeatedly, ten times or more. V is TRBV28 and J is TRBJ1-6, with a tentative D call TRBD1 (5 bases). The ends were cut back, 8 bases at V and 7 bases at J, with 15 bases in the middle. Germline V CDR1 and CDR2: MDHEN, SYDVKM. The CDR3 contains 14 residues. The CDR3 loop reads CASLPDTLNSPLHF. CDR3 in DNA: TGTGCCAGCTTACCGGACACGTTAAATTCACCCCTCCACTTT.

This clonotype has only one observation. The genes are TRBV7-8 and TRBJ1-3; 7 bases align to TRBD1. This CDR3 is 13 amino acids long. The V gene end was trimmed by 6 bases and the J gene end by 8 bases; junction bases not matched to a gene: 7. CDR1 and CDR2 (germline): SGHVS, FQNEAQ. Written as DNA, the CDR3 is TGTGCCAGCAGTCACAGGGGAAGGTACACCATATATTTT. This sequence encodes CASSHRGRYTIYF.

The gene calls are TRBV12-3 or TRBV12-4 and TRBJ1-2, with 8 bases matching TRBD1. The CDR3 has 17 amino acids. With 7 bases clipped from V and 8 bases from J, the junction kept 21 bases outside the gene matches. CDR3 in amino acids: CASTEDWTGRKFRGYTF. The CDR3 region has the DNA TGTGCCAGCACCGAGGACTGGACAGGGAGGAAGTTCCGCGGCTACACCTTC.

This clonotype occurred many times. The chain couples TRBV19 to TRBJ1-1; D is unclear. Trimming stripped 7 bases from V and 1 base from J, with 19 bases between. CDR1 LNHDA and CDR2 SQIVND come from the germline V gene (reference sequence). This CDR3 comprises 16 residues. The CDR3 reads CASNTLPGSGNTEAFF. In DNA form, the CDR3 reads TGTGCCAGTAATACGCTCCCCGGGTCGGGGAACACTGAAGCTTTCTTT.

This clonotype occurred many times. The chain carries TRBV19 and TRBJ1-5, with D maybe TRBD1 (6 bases). V was pared by 10 bases and J by 4 bases, with 20 bases between. The CDR3 runs to 15 residues. Germline CDR1 reads LNHDA; CDR2 reads SQIVND (reference sequence). CDR3 DNA: TGTGCCACCGACCCCCAGACAGGCCGGAATCAGCCCCAGCATTTT. It specifies CATDPQTGRNQPQHF. Drawing the rest from reference TRBV19 and TRBJ1-5, the complete variable domain is DGGITQSPKYLFRKEGQNVTLSCEQNLNHDAMYWYRQDPGQGLRLIYYSQIVNDFQKGDIAEGYSVSREKKESFPLTVTSAQKNPTAFYLCATDPQTGRNQPQHFGDGTRLSIL.

This clonotype has a count of ten or more. The chain combines TRBV6-1 with TRBJ1-1; no definite D call. Deletions cut 1 base from V and 0 bases from J, with 9 bases between. The CDR3 runs 15 residues. In germline, CDR1 is MNHNS, CDR2 SASEGT. The CDR3 sequence: CASSEEARLNTEAFF. In nucleotides, the CDR3 is TGTGCCAGCAGTGAAGAGGCCAGGCTGAACACTGAAGCTTTCTTT.

This clonotype appeared many times. This sequence joins TRBV12-3 or TRBV12-4 and TRBJ1-3; 7 bases agree with TRBD1. After removal of 5 bases from V and 0 bases from J, the junction contained 7 bases not matched to a gene. The CDR3 sequence is 16 residues long. The CDR3 reads CASSIQGPRSGNTIYF. The CDR3 DNA reads TGTGCCAGCAGTATACAGGGGCCCCGCTCTGGAAACACCATATATTTT.

This clonotype was detected many times. The V call is TRBV6-1, the J call TRBJ1-2; 11 nucleotides line up with TRBD1. Per germline, CDR1 MNHNS and CDR2 SASEGT. V trimming: 4 bases; J trimming: 4 bases; junction bases outside the gene matches: 2. There are 14 residues in the CDR3. CDR3 sequence (DNA): TGTGCCAGCAGTGGCGGGACAGGGGGCTATGGCTACACCTTC. Translation gives CASSGGTGGYGYTF.

This clonotype came up many times. This sequence joins TRBV29-1 and TRBJ1-1, with 7 bases lining up with TRBD1. Per germline, CDR1 SQVTM and CDR2 ANQGSEA. Trimming cost V 3 bases and J 8 bases; bases outside gene matches: 9. This CDR3 has 13 amino acids. In nucleotides, the CDR3 is TGCAGCGTTGATTCTAAGGCCAGGGGGGAAGCTTTCTTT. This codes for CSVDSKARGEAFF.

In this sample, this clonotype turned up many times. The gene calls are TRBV6-1 and TRBJ1-2; TRBD1 aligns across 9 bases. The V and J ends lost 5 bases and 2 bases, in that order; junction bases with no gene match: 6. Looked up from germline, CDR1 is MNHNS and CDR2 is SASEGT. The CDR3 totals 15 residues. The CDR3 sequence: CASSPPGQGNYGYTF. CDR3 in DNA: TGTGCCAGCAGTCCCCCCGGACAGGGGAACTATGGCTACACCTTC.

This clonotype was recorded at least ten times. The gene calls are TRBV19 and TRBJ2-7; 7 bases are a match to TRBD1. V lost 8 bases to trimming and J lost 7 bases; unmatched junction nucleotides: 11. Germline CDR1 LNHDA, CDR2 SQIVND (reference sequence). The length of the CDR3 is 13 residues. The CDR3 loop reads CASSQDRRLEQYF. CDR3 in DNA: TGTGCCAGTTCGCAGGACAGGAGACTGGAGCAGTACTTC.

This chain connects TRBV24-1 to TRBJ1-2; D gene ambiguous. Germline lookup yields CDR1 KGHDR and CDR2 SFDVKD. Trimming left V 9 bases short and J 4 bases short, with 11 bases between. The CDR3 is 12 residues long. CDR3 in amino acids: CATFNRRYGYTF. The CDR3 nucleotides are TGTGCCACCTTCAACAGACGCTATGGCTACACCTTC.